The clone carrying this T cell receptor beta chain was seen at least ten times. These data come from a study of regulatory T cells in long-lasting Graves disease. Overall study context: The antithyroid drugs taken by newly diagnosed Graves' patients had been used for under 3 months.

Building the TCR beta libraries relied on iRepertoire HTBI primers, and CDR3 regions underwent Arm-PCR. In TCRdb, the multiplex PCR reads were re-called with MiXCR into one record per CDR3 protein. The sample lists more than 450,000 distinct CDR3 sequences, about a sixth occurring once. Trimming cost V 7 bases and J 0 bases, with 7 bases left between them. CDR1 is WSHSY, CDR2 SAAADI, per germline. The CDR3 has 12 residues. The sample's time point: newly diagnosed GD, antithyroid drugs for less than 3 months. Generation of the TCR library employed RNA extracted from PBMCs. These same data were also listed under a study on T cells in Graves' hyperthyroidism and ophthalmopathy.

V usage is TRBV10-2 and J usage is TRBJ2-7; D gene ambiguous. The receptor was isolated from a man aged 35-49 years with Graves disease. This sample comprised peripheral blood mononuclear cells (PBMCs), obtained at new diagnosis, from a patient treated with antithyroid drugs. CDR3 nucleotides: TGCGCCAGCACAAAATTCTCCTACGAGCAGTACTTC. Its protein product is CASTKFSYEQYF.